The 29 T cell receptor beta chains below come from one sample, sequenced in a study of post-analysis software for immune sequencing data. Every TCR beta cDNA library bore unique molecular identifiers. TCRdb passed the PCR reads through MiXCR, listing each CDR3 protein once. The table includes under 900,000 distinct CDR3 sequences, approximately 53% detected once. General observations from the study: There were several TRBV segments more frequent in patients than controls, and TRBV5-6, TRBV5-1 and TRBV20-1 were among them.

Antigen specificity for these receptors is unknown. Specimen: blood. The receptor set was obtained from a girl aged 10-17 years with multiple sclerosis.

This clonotype was counted only a few times. The CDR3 sequence is CSAPFSYNEQFF. The CDR3 DNA follows: TGCAGTGCCCCATTTTCCTACAATGAGCAGTTCTTC. V gene TRBV20-1 combines with J gene TRBJ2-1, with D hard to call. The ends were cut back, 6 bases at V and 1 base at J, with 7 bases in the middle. CDR3 length: 12 residues. Germline V gene data show CDR1 as DFQATT and CDR2 as SNEGSKA (reference sequence).

The chain employs TRBV3-1 and TRBJ2-7; the D is unclear. Trimming left V 1 base short and J 3 bases short, with 7 bases between. Germline V gives CDR1 LGHDT, CDR2 YNNKEL (reference sequence). This CDR3 is 13 amino acids long. The CDR3, as DNA: TGTGCCAGCAGCCAAGGGCCATTCTACGAGCAGTACTTC. Translating it yields CASSQGPFYEQYF.

A few counts support this clonotype. The rearrangement uses TRBV5-1 and TRBJ2-1, with 8 bases matching TRBD2. The CDR3 is 16 residues long. The V gene end was trimmed by 0 bases and the J gene end by 5 bases; junction bases not matched to a gene: 7. Germline loops: CDR1 SGHRS, CDR2 YFSETQ. The CDR3, as DNA: TGCGCCAGCAGCTTGGTGGGGACTAGATCTCACAATGAGCAGTTCTTC. Protein product: CASSLVGTRSHNEQFF.

This clonotype was counted only a few times. The genes are TRBV5-1 and TRBJ2-1; D is perhaps TRBD1 (5 bases). Trimming removed 3 bases from V and 2 bases from J, with 12 bases in between. The CDR3 totals 15 residues. CDR1 SGHRS and CDR2 YFSETQ come from the germline V gene. CDR3 amino acids: CASSSDRLTYNEQFF. As DNA, the CDR3 is TGCGCCAGCAGCTCCGACAGATTGACCTACAATGAGCAGTTCTTC.

This chain uses TRBV7-2 with TRBJ2-3; 8 bases are a match to TRBD2. Germline V gene lookup returns CDR1 SGHTA and CDR2 FQGNSA. CDR3 length: 17 amino acids. The V gene end was trimmed by 5 bases and the J gene end by 1 base; junction bases not matched to a gene: 11. The CDR3 DNA reads TGTGCCAGCAGCCGGGGGGGCAGCGTGGCAGGCACAGATACGCAGTATTTT. Translation: CASSRGGSVAGTDTQYF.

The V and J genes are TRBV3-1 and TRBJ1-2; D perhaps matches TRBD1 (6 bases). The length of the CDR3 is 20 residues. Germline V gives CDR1 LGHDT, CDR2 YNNKEL (reference sequence). The germline V and J ends were trimmed by 1 base and 0 bases, with 24 bases remaining between them. The CDR3 DNA sequence: TGTGCCAGCAGCCAAGGATTGACAGAGAGGGGGTTTTTAGCTAACTATGGCTACACCTTC. The encoded protein is CASSQGLTERGFLANYGYTF.

This clonotype appeared a few times. This chain links TRBV10-3 with TRBJ1-6; no clear D. Germline V lookup: CDR1 ENHRY, CDR2 SYGVKD. CDR3 length equals 15 residues. Trimming shortened V by 6 bases and J by 7 bases, and 16 bases separated the two germline ends. In nucleotides, the CDR3 is TGTGCCATCAGGGTGGGTGAGGGAGGGAATTCACCCCTCCACTTT. It encodes CAIRVGEGGNSPLHF.

In its sample, this clonotype was seen a few times. V gene TRBV9 combines with J gene TRBJ2-1; 14 bases align to TRBD2. This CDR3 region has 16 residues. Trimming at V came to 0 bases and at J to 9 bases, leaving 5 bases not matched to a gene. The germline gives CDR1 SGDLS, CDR2 YYNGEE. CDR3 nucleotide sequence: TGTGCCAGCAGCGTAGTGACTAGCGGGGGGGATGGTGAGCAGTTCTTC. It encodes CASSVVTSGGDGEQFF. Variable domain in full (rest from reference TRBV9 and TRBJ2-1): DSGVTQTPKHLITATGQRVTLRCSPRSGDLSVYWYQQSLDQGLQFLIQYYNGEERAKGNILERFSAQQFPDLHSELNLSSLELGDSALYFCASSVVTSGGDGEQFFGPGTRLTVL.

J is TRBJ2-7 and V is TRBV18, with D tentatively TRBD1 (6 bases). This CDR3 region has 12 residues. Deletions cut 6 bases from V and 7 bases from J, with 13 bases between. Germline V gene lookup returns CDR1 KGHSH and CDR2 LQKENI. The CDR3 coding sequence is TGTGCCAGCTCTTTACAGGGATGGGAGCAGTACTTC. This gives the protein CASSLQGWEQYF.

CDR3 sequence reads: CASSLWRYYEQYF. In DNA, the CDR3 is TGTGCCAGCAGCTTATGGAGGTATTACGAGCAGTACTTC. The J gene is TRBJ2-7, the V gene TRBV7-2, with D maybe TRBD2 (5 bases). CDR3 length: 13 residues. The germline CDR1 and CDR2 sequences are SGHTA and FQGNSA. Deletions cut 2 bases from V and 4 bases from J, with 9 bases between.

This clonotype was observed a few times. This may come from a read error, since a much larger clone is one base off. The gene calls are TRBV6-1 and TRBJ2-5; D unresolved. The germline CDR1 and CDR2 sequences are MNHNS and SASEGT. This CDR3 has 10 residues. Deletions cut 3 bases from V and 5 bases from J, with 1 base between. The CDR3 DNA reads as TGTGCCAGCAGTGATGAGACCCAGTACTTC. The encoded protein is CASSDETQYF.

This clonotype was counted a single time. The chain combines TRBV25-1 with TRBJ1-1, with 8 bases that match TRBD1. The junction had 9 bases not matched to a gene; V was cut back by 4 bases and J by 11 bases. Germline V gene data show CDR1 as MGHDK and CDR2 as SYGVNS. The CDR3 covers 13 residues. The CDR3 DNA reads as TGTGCCAGCAGTGTACCGGGACAGGTCGCGGCTTTCTTT. Amino acids: CASSVPGQVAAFF.

The rearrangement links TRBV20-1 to TRBJ1-1; D unclear. Deletions cut 0 bases from V and 3 bases from J, with 14 bases between. CDR1 is DFQATT and CDR2 is SNEGSKA in the germline V gene (reference sequence). This CDR3 spans 15 amino acids. The CDR3 reads CSARDRRKSDTEAFF. In nucleotides, the CDR3 is TGCAGTGCTAGAGATCGACGGAAAAGCGACACTGAAGCTTTCTTT.

The V call is TRBV7-9, the J call TRBJ2-1, with 9 positions matching TRBD2. The J call may be incorrect, as the DNA end agrees better with TRBJ2-7. This CDR3 is built from 15 residues. Germline CDR1 and CDR2: SEHNR and FQNEAQ (reference sequence). CDR3 loop: CASSPAVAGVNEQYF. The DNA for the CDR3 is TGTGCCAGCAGCCCAGCGGTAGCGGGAGTCAATGAGCAGTACTTC.

The chain links TRBV15 to TRBJ2-4; no clear D gene. The CDR3 extends over 17 amino acids. Trimming stripped 1 base from V and 0 bases from J, with 13 bases between. Germline assignment: CDR1 LNHNV and CDR2 YYDKDF (reference sequence). This CDR3 reads CATSRVFSGLAKNIQYF. CDR3 bases: TGTGCCACCAGCAGAGTATTCAGTGGCCTAGCCAAAAACATTCAGTACTTC.

The chain combines TRBV5-1 with TRBJ1-4, with D hard to call. This CDR3 comprises 15 residues. Germline V CDR1 and CDR2: SGHRS, YFSETQ. V dropped 4 bases and J dropped 5 bases, with 15 bases sitting between them. CDR3 DNA: TGCGCCAGCAGCCCTCGTGTGGCCGCAAATGAAAAACTGTTTTTT. This codes for CASSPRVAANEKLFF.

The rearrangement joins TRBV5-5 to TRBJ2-7, with D possibly matching TRBD1 (7 bases). This CDR3 contains 15 residues. Germline V gene lookup returns CDR1 SGHKS and CDR2 YYEKEE (reference sequence). Deletions cut 4 bases from V and 3 bases from J, with 17 bases between. CDR3 nucleotides: TGTGCCAGCAGCCCGGAGGGACAGAGAATCTACGAGCAGTACTTC. This encodes CASSPEGQRIYEQYF.

This clonotype was detected only a few times. The chain couples TRBV7-9 to TRBJ1-2, with 9 positions matching TRBD1. V was clipped by 5 bases and J by 2 bases; unmatched bases: 6. Germline V gene sequence: CDR1 SEHNR, CDR2 FQNEAQ (reference sequence). The CDR3 totals 15 residues. The CDR3 DNA reads as TGTGCCAGCAGCCCCACCGGGACAGGGAACTATGGCTACACCTTC. This encodes CASSPTGTGNYGYTF.

The rearrangement links TRBV15 to TRBJ2-1, with D perhaps TRBD2 (5 bases). CDR3 length: 14 residues. Germline CDR1 is LNHNV and CDR2 is YYDKDF (reference sequence). Between the trimmed V and J ends, which lost 0 bases and 7 bases, there was a span of 10 bases. The CDR3 coding sequence is TGTGCCACCAGCAGAGATACGAGGGAGAATGAGCAGTTCTTC. This gives the protein CATSRDTRENEQFF.

The chain joins TRBV5-6 to TRBJ2-7; 8 bases are a match to TRBD1. The CDR3 is 16 amino acids. Germline loops: CDR1 SGHDT, CDR2 YYEEEE. V gave up 5 bases and J gave up 10 bases; unmatched junction bases: 20. CDR3 nucleotides: TGTGCCAGCAGGCGATCCGGGACAGGCTCGAAAGGGGCCCAGTACTTC. This gives the protein CASRRSGTGSKGAQYF.

J is TRBJ1-1 and V is TRBV28, with TRBD1 as a possible D gene (5 bases). This CDR3 has 17 residues. The germline V gene has CDR1 MDHEN and CDR2 SYDVKM. Trimming took off 8 bases at V and 6 bases at J, with 28 bases between the two ends. CDR3 sequence reads: CASPGRKSGSGDPEAFF. CDR3 coding DNA: TGTGCCAGCCCCGGTCGGAAGTCCGGCTCGGGGGACCCTGAAGCTTTCTTT.

The J gene is TRBJ2-1, the V gene TRBV5-1; TRBD1 or TRBD2 may be the D gene (7 bases each). V lost 3 bases and J lost 7, with 17 bases in between. Germline V gene data show CDR1 as SGHRS and CDR2 as YFSETQ. The CDR3 extends over 15 amino acids. In DNA form, the CDR3 reads TGCGCCAGCAGCTCCGGGGGGACAGCGAAGAATGAGCAGTTCTTC. This gives the protein CASSSGGTAKNEQFF. The full variable domain, its missing parts supplied by reference TRBV5-1 and TRBJ2-1, is KAGVTQTPRYLIKTRGQQVTLSCSPISGHRSVSWYQQTPGQGLQFLFEYFSETQRNKGNFPGRFSGRQFSNSRSEMNVSTLELGDSALYLCASSSGGTAKNEQFFGPGTRLTVL.

The chain is built from TRBV3-1 and TRBJ2-5; no firm D call. The germline V gene has CDR1 LGHDT and CDR2 YNNKEL (reference sequence). The CDR3 is made up of 14 amino acids. V was shortened by 4 bases and J by 5 bases, with 14 bases between the two germline ends. The CDR3 reads CASSPIAEGETQYF. CDR3 in DNA: TGTGCCAGCAGCCCGATAGCTGAAGGGGAGACCCAGTACTTC.

This clonotype came up a few times. The chain has TRBV28 and TRBJ1-2; 8 bases map to TRBD1. The germline CDR1 and CDR2 sequences are MDHEN and SYDVKM. The V gene end was trimmed by 6 bases and the J gene end by 5 bases; junction bases not matched to a gene: 2. The CDR3 covers 12 residues. CDR3 sequence reads: CASRRQGYGYTF. The CDR3 bases are TGTGCCAGCAGACGACAGGGGTATGGCTACACCTTC.

The chain uses TRBV27 and TRBJ2-4; D might be TRBD1 (5 bases). The J call may be mistaken, given a closer DNA end match to TRBJ2-7. The CDR3 has 15 residues. CDR1 and CDR2 (germline): MNHEY, SMNVEV (reference sequence). DNA of the CDR3: TGTGCCAGCAGTTTATTTGGGGCCTTTTTGGACGAGCAGTACTTC. This sequence encodes CASSLFGAFLDEQYF.

A few counts support this clonotype. The chain couples TRBV20-1 to TRBJ2-3; no reliable D call. Trimming shortened V by 0 bases and J by 2 bases, and 12 bases separated the two germline ends. Germline V gene sequence: CDR1 DFQATT, CDR2 SNEGSKA (reference sequence). CDR3 size: 15 residues. The CDR3 loop is CSARDIRNPTDTQYF. The CDR3 DNA reads TGCAGTGCTAGAGATATCCGGAACCCCACAGATACGCAGTATTTT.

The chain recombines TRBV20-1 with TRBJ2-4, with 10 bases identical to TRBD2. The germline gives CDR1 DFQATT, CDR2 SNEGSKA (reference sequence). This CDR3 region has 15 residues. The J segment lost 7 bases and the V segment lost 0 bases, leaving 6 bases of the junction unmatched. The chain's CDR3 is CSARDPSGRGNIQYF. The DNA of the CDR3 is TGCAGTGCTAGAGATCCTAGCGGGAGAGGGAACATTCAGTACTTC.

This rearrangement joins TRBV20-1 to TRBJ2-3; TRBD1 matches at 8 bases. Germline CDR1 and CDR2: DFQATT and SNEGSKA (reference sequence). The CDR3 sequence is 15 residues long. J lost 1 base, V lost 3 bases, and 6 bases had no gene match. CDR3 sequence reads: CSASKTGARTDTQYF. CDR3 nucleotides: TGCAGTGCTAGTAAGACAGGGGCCCGCACAGATACGCAGTATTTT.

The gene calls are TRBV14 and TRBJ2-1, with 14 bases that match TRBD2. J lost 8 bases, V lost 4 bases, and 4 bases had no gene match. Germline values: CDR1 SGHDN, CDR2 FVKESK. CDR3 length: 15 amino acids. CDR3 sequence reads: CASSPGTSGGDEQFF. CDR3 nucleotide sequence: TGTGCCAGCAGCCCCGGGACTAGCGGGGGAGATGAGCAGTTCTTC.